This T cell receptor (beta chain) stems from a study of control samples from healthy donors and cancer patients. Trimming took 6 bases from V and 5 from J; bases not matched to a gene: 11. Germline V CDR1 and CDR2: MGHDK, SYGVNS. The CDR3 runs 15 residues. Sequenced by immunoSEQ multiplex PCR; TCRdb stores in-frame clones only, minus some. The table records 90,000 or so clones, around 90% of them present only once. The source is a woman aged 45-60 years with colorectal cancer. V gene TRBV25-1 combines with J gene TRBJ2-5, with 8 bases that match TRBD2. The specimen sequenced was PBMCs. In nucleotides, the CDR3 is TGTGCCAGCAGGGAACCTCGGGGGGGTTTGGAGACCCAGTACTTC. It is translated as CASREPRGGLETQYF.